The source of this T cell receptor (beta chain) is a study of T cell responses to AZD1222 COVID-19 vaccine. Study-wide points: Spike-specific TCR breadth rose after two AZD1222 doses, and depth rose as well. Reportedly, close to half of spike-specific TCRs are directed against unmutated variant regions. At baseline, seropositivity was found in only six or seven AZD1222 recipients.

Points on this clone: Its cognate antigen is unknown.

Sequenced by immunoSEQ multiplex PCR; TCRdb stores in-frame clones only, minus some. The repertoire holds 110,000 to 150,000 clones, with just over 90% as singletons. The specimen comprised peripheral blood, sampled on day 0 of AZD1222 vaccination. The origin of this receptor is an adult in good health.

CDR3 in amino acids: CAWSRGLHQPQHF. The CDR3 coding sequence is TGTGCCTGGAGTAGGGGACTTCATCAGCCCCAGCATTTT. This rearrangement joins TRBV30 to TRBJ1-5, with D possibly being TRBD1 (5 bases). Per germline, CDR1 GTSNPN and CDR2 SVGIG (reference sequence). V was trimmed by 2 bases and J by 5 bases, leaving 10 bases between them. The CDR3 is made up of 13 amino acids.